These 13 T cell receptor beta chains originate from one sample sequenced in a study of cytotoxic CD8 clonotypes in ibrutinib-treated CLL. Libraries were prepared by immunoSEQ multiplex PCR; TCRdb keeps only in-frame clonotypes and omits some of them. The sample yields some 22,000 clones, 78% seen once. Here the sequenced sample was PBMCs, taken before ibrutinib treatment. Receptors were obtained from a human donor with chronic lymphocytic leukemia.

This clone was seen only a few times. This chain links TRBV6-4 with TRBJ1-1; 8 bases match TRBD1. The CDR3 has 14 amino acids. The germline gives CDR1 MRHNA, CDR2 SNTAGT. V lost 2 bases, J lost 4 bases, and 3 bases stayed unmatched. DNA of the CDR3: TGTGCCAGCAGTGACACCGACAGGGGCACTGAAGCTTTCTTT. Protein: CASSDTDRGTEAFF.

V and J are TRBV5-1 and TRBJ2-3; a possible D gene is TRBD1 (6 bases). V lost 1 base and J lost 4, with 13 bases in between. Germline V gives CDR1 SGHRS, CDR2 YFSETQ. This CDR3 comprises 15 residues. The CDR3 bases are TGCGCCAGCAGCTTGAGTGACAGGCAAGCAGATACGCAGTATTTT. Protein product: CASSLSDRQADTQYF. Using reference TRBV5-1 and TRBJ2-3 for the parts outside the CDR3, the full variable domain is KAGVTQTPRYLIKTRGQQVTLSCSPISGHRSVSWYQQTPGQGLQFLFEYFSETQRNKGNFPGRFSGRQFSNSRSEMNVSTLELGDSALYLCASSLSDRQADTQYFGPGTRLTVL.

This clone was seen just once. The chain has TRBV2 and TRBJ2-7, with a tentative D call TRBD1 (7 bases). Germline values: CDR1 SNHLY, CDR2 FYNNEI. The CDR3 consists of 14 residues. V lost 2 bases and J 4 bases, leaving 12 bases between the germline ends. This CDR3 is CASSEQGGMYEQYF. CDR3 coding DNA: TGTGCCAGCAGTGAACAGGGGGGTATGTACGAGCAGTACTTC.

The chain carries TRBV7-6 and TRBJ2-5; 14 bases map to TRBD2. The germline gives CDR1 SGHVS, CDR2 FNYEAQ. V was pared by 5 bases and J by 1 base, with 3 bases of the junction left unmatched. The CDR3 is 16 residues long. Here the CDR3 DNA reads TGTGCCAGCAGCCTCGGACTAGCGGGAGGCCAAGAGACCCAGTACTTC. It codes for CASSLGLAGGQETQYF.

The chain has TRBV6-5 and TRBJ2-1, with D perhaps TRBD1 or TRBD2 (6 bases each). V was pared by 6 bases and J by 3 bases, with 15 bases between. The germline CDR1 and CDR2 sequences are MNHEY and SVGAGI. CDR3 length equals 15 residues. The CDR3 sequence: CASSPVEGVYNEQFF. As DNA, the CDR3 is TGTGCCAGCAGCCCGGTGGAGGGGGTCTACAATGAGCAGTTCTTC.

This chain links TRBV13 with TRBJ2-7; D is ambiguous. The V gene lost 5 bases and the J gene lost 2 bases, with 10 bases spanning the gap. The CDR3 contains 13 residues. From germline, CDR1 is PRHDT and CDR2 FYEKMQ (reference sequence). The CDR3 DNA is TGTGCCAGCAGCCCCCCAGGTCCCTACGAGCAGTACTTC. Amino acid sequence: CASSPPGPYEQYF.

The gene calls are TRBV7-7 and TRBJ2-1; 8 nucleotides align to TRBD1. The CDR3 extends over 14 amino acids. The germline V gene has CDR1 SSHAT and CDR2 FNYEAQ (reference sequence). V lost 5 bases and J lost 2; bases outside the gene matches: 2. CDR3 protein: CASSPDRAYNEQFF. The CDR3 DNA sequence: TGTGCCAGCAGCCCGGACAGGGCCTACAATGAGCAGTTCTTC.

This clone is medium-sized by share. The gene calls are TRBV6-4 and TRBJ2-2; no firm D call. Germline-derived CDR1 and CDR2 are MRHNA and SNTAGT. The CDR3 contains 14 residues. V dropped 5 bases and J dropped 5 bases, with 12 bases sitting between them. CDR3 coding DNA: TGTGCCAGCAGTCCGAGTCCTGGGACCGGGGAGCTGTTTTTT. It encodes CASSPSPGTGELFF.

The count of this clone is one. This chain connects TRBV19 to TRBJ2-7; TRBD2 agrees at 7 bases. From germline, CDR1 is LNHDA and CDR2 SQIVND (reference sequence). V lost 5 bases and J lost 4; bases outside the gene matches: 8. This CDR3 has 14 residues. Here the CDR3 reads CASSVSSGKYEQYF. The CDR3 bases are TGTGCCAGTAGTGTCTCTAGCGGCAAGTACGAGCAGTACTTC.

This sequence joins TRBV12-5 and TRBJ1-1; 10 bases agree with TRBD1. J gave up 1 base and V 1 base, and 9 bases lay outside the gene matches. The CDR3 covers 18 residues. The germline V gene encodes CDR1 LGHNT and CDR2 FRNRAP. CDR3 sequence: CASGLAPPDRGPNTEAFF. CDR3 sequence (DNA): TGTGCTAGTGGTTTGGCCCCGCCCGACAGGGGGCCGAACACTGAAGCTTTCTTT.

The chain joins TRBV11-2 to TRBJ2-5; 8 bases fit TRBD1. The CDR3 is 14 residues long. Germline trimming cut 5 bases from V and 4 bases from J; bases unmatched to any gene: 6. Per germline, CDR1 SGHAT and CDR2 FQNNGV. CDR3: CASSKQQGAETQYF. CDR3 nucleotides: TGTGCCAGCAGCAAACAGCAGGGGGCAGAGACCCAGTACTTC. Full variable domain (remainder filled in from reference TRBV11-2 and TRBJ2-5): EAGVAQSPRYKIIEKRQSVAFWCNPISGHATLYWYQQILGQGPKLLIQFQNNGVVDDSQLPKDRFSAERLKGVDSTLKIQPAKLEDSAVYLCASSKQQGAETQYFGPGTRLLVL.

The CDR3 DNA follows: TGTGCCTGGAGTGTTTCCCTAACCTATGGCTACACCTTC. The encoded protein is CAWSVSLTYGYTF. The genes are TRBV30 and TRBJ1-2; D ambiguous. The CDR3 runs 13 residues. CDR1 and CDR2 (germline): GTSNPN, SVGIG (reference sequence). Trimming cost V 0 bases and J 4 bases, with 9 bases left between them.

V usage is TRBV28 and J usage is TRBJ2-7, with TRBD1 matching over 9 bases. This CDR3 contains 15 residues. Germline CDR1 reads MDHEN; CDR2 reads SYDVKM. J was trimmed by 3 bases and V by 3 bases; bases with no gene match: 6. CDR3 DNA sequence: TGTGCCAGCAGTTTCCGAGGGACAGGGAACTACGAGCAGTACTTC. This encodes CASSFRGTGNYEQYF. The variable domain in full, with the rest retrieved from reference TRBV28 and TRBJ2-7, is DVKVTQSSRYLVKRTGEKVFLECVQDMDHENMFWYRQDPGLGLRLIYFSYDVKMKEKGDIPEGYSVSREKKERFSLILESASTNQTSMYLCASSFRGTGNYEQYFGPGTRLTVT.